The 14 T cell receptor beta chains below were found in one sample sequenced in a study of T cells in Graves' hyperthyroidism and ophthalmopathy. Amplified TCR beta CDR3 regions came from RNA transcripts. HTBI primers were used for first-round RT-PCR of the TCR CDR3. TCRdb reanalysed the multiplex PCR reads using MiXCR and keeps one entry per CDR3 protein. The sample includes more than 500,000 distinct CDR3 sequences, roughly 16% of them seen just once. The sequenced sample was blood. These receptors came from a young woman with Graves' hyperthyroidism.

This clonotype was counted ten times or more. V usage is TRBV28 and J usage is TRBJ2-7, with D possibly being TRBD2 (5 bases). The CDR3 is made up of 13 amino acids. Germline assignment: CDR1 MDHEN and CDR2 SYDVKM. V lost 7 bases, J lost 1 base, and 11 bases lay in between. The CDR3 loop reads CASTPDLSYEQYF. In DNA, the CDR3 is TGTGCCAGCACCCCGGACTTATCCTACGAGCAGTACTTC.

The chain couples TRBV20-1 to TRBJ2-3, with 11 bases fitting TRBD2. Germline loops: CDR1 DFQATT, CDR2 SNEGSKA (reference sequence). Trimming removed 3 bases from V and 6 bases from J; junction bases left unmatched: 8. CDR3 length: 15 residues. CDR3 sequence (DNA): TGCAGTGCTAGGGGGACTAGCGGTCTCTGGGATACGCAGTATTTT. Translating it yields CSARGTSGLWDTQYF.

The CDR3: CASSLMGQGRIDYGYTF. CDR3 sequence (DNA): TGCGCCAGCAGCTTGATGGGACAGGGGAGGATAGACTATGGCTACACCTTC. The chain is built from TRBV5-1 and TRBJ1-2; 10 bases agree with TRBD1. V gave up 1 base and J gave up 3 bases; unmatched junction bases: 9. The CDR3 consists of 17 residues. CDR1 SGHRS and CDR2 YFSETQ come from the germline V gene.

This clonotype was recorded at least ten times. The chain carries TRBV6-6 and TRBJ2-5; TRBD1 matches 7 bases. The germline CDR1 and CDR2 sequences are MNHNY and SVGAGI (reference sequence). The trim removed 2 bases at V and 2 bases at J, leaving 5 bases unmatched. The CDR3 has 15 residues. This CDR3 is CASSYKGAEQETQYF. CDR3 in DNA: TGTGCCAGCAGTTACAAGGGGGCTGAGCAAGAGACCCAGTACTTC.

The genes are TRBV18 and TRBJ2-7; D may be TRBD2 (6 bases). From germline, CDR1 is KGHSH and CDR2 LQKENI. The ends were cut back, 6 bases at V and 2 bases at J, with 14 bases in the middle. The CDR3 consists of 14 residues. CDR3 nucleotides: TGTGCCAGCTCCCTATCTAGCGCTCCCTACGAGCAGTACTTC. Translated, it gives CASSLSSAPYEQYF.

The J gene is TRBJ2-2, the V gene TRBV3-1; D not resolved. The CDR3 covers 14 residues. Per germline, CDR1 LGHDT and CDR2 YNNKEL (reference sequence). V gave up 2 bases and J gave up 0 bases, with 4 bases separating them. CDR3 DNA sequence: TGTGCCAGCAGCCAACGACCGAACACCGGGGAGCTGTTTTTT. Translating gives CASSQRPNTGELFF.

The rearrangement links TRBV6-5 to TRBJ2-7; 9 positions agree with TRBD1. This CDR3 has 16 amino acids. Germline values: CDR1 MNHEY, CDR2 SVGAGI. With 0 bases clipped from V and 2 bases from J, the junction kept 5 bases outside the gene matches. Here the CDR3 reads CASSYSGGQGPYEQYF. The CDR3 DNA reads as TGTGCCAGCAGTTACTCCGGGGGACAGGGTCCCTACGAGCAGTACTTC.

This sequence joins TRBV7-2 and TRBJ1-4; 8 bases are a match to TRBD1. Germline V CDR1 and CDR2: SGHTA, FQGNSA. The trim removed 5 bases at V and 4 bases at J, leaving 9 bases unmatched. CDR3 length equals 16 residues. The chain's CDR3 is CASSPKTGANNEKLFF. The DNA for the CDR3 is TGTGCCAGCAGCCCTAAGACAGGGGCGAATAATGAAAAACTGTTTTTT.

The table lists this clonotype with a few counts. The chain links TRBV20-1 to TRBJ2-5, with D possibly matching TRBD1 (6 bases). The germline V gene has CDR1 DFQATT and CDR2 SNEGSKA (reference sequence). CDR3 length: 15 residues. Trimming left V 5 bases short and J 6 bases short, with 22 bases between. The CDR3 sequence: CSAPGGAGDEKTQYF. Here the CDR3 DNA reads TGCAGTGCTCCTGGTGGGGCAGGGGACGAAAAGACCCAGTACTTC.

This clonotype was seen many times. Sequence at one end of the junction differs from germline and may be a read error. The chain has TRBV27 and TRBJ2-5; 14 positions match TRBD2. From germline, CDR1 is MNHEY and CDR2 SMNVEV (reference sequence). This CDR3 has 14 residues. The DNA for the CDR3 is TGTGCCAGCAGTTCCGGACTAGCGGGAGGCGACGCAAACTTC. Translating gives CASSSGLAGGDANF.

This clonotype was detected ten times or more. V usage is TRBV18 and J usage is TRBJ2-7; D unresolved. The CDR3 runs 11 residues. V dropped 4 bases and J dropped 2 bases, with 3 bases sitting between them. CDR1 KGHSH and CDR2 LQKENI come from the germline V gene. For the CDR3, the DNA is TGTGCCAGCTCACTGCCCTACGAGCAGTACTTC. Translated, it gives CASSLPYEQYF.

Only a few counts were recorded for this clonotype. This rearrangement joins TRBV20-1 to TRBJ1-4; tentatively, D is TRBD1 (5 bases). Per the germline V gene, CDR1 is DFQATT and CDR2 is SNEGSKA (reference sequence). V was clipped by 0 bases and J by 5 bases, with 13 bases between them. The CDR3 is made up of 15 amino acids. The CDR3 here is CSARDQGVGNEKLFF. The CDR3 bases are TGCAGTGCTAGAGATCAGGGCGTTGGGAATGAAAAACTGTTTTTT.

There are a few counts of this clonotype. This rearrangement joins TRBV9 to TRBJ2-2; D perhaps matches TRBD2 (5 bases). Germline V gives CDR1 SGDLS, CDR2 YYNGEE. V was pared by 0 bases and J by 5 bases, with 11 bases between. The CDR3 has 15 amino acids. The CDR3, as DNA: TGTGCCAGCAGCGTAGGGTCCGGAGGTACCGGGGAGCTGTTTTTT. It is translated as CASSVGSGGTGELFF.

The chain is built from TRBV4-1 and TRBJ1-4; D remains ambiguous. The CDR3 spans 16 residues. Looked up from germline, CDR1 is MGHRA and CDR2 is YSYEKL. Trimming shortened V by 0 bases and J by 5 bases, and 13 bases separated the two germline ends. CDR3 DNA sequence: TGCGCCAGCAGCCAAGACGGGCTTGGCCGGAATGAAAAACTGTTTTTT. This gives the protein CASSQDGLGRNEKLFF.